This T cell receptor beta chain was found in a study of T-cell reconstitution after alpha-beta-depleted transplantation in children. Whole-study findings and limits: Surviving recipient T cells and thymic progenitors accounted for the high day-60 TCRbeta diversity observed in some patients. T-cell counts and diversity at one year following transplant were attributed mainly to newly produced T cells. There were reportedly several hundred expanded graft clones from which alpha-beta T cells came about two months after transplant.

This CDR3 spans 11 amino acids. CDR1 MGHDK and CDR2 SYGVNS come from the germline V gene. Remarks on this clonotype: Its antigen is undetermined. This could be a read error, since a much larger clone is one nucleotide away.

Library preparation (for TCRbeta) was performed with unique molecular identifiers. TCRdb fed the PCR reads into MiXCR, producing one record per CDR3 protein. The data show approximately 500,000 distinct CDR3 sequences, about 11% seen once. J is TRBJ2-1 and V is TRBV25-1, with D hard to call. Material: PBMCs, obtained before TCRalphabeta/CD19-depleted stem cell transplant. The source of this sequence is a child aged 2 to 10 with inherited bone marrow failure, due to receive a stem cell transplant. CDR3 residues: CASSVDNGQFF. CDR3 sequence (DNA): TGTGCCAGCAGTGTAGACAATGGGCAGTTCTTC.